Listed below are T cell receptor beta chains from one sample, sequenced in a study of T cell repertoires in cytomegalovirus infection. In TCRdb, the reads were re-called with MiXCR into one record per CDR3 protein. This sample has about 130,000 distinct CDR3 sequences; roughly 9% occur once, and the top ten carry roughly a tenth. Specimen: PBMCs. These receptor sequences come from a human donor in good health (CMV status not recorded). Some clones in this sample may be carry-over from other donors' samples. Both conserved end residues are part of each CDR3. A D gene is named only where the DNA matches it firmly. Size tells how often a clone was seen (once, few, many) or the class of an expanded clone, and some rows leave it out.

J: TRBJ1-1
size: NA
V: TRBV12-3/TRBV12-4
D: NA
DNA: TGTGCCAGCAGTAGCAGGGACAACACTGAAGCTTTCTTT
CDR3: CASSSRDNTEAFF

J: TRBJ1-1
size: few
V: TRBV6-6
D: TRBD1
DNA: TGTGCCAGCAGTCAGACCGGGACAGGGGGTCCTGAAGCTTTCTTT
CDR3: CASSQTGTGGPEAFF

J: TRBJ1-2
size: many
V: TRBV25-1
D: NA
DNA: TGTGCCAGCAGTGACTTGAACTCGGCGAACTATGGCTACACCTTC
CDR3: CASSDLNSANYGYTF

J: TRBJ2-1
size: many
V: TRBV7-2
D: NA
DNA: TGTGCCAGCAGCTTCGCTCGCGCGAAGAATGAGCAGTTCTTC
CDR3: CASSFARAKNEQFF

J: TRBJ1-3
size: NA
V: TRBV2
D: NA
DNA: TGTGCCAGCAGAAGGGGCTCTGGAAACACCATATATTTT
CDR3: CASRRGSGNTIYF

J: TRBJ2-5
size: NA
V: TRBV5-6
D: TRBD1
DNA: TGTGCCAGCAGCTTGGACCTACGGACAGGGAAGGAGACCCAGTACTTC
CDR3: CASSLDLRTGKETQYF

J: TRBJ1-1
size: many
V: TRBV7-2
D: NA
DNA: TGTGCCAGCGCGCGACAAGCGAACACTGAAGCTTTCTTT
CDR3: CASARQANTEAFF

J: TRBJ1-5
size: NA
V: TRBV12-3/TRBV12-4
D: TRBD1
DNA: TGTGCCAGCAGTTTGAGTGGGACAGGGGTCAATCAGCCCCAGCATTTT
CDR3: CASSLSGTGVNQPQHF

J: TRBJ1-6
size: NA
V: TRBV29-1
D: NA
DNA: TGCAGCGTATCAGACTTACCGAATTCACCCCTCCACTTT
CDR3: CSVSDLPNSPLHF

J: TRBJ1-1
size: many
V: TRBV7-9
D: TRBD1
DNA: TGTGCCAGCAGCCCACAGGGGATGACTGAAGCTTTCTTT
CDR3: CASSPQGMTEAFF

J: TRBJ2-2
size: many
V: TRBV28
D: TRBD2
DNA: TGTGCCAGCAGTGGCTCAGGGCGGGGGATCACCGGGGAGCTGTTTTTT
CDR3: CASSGSGRGITGELFF

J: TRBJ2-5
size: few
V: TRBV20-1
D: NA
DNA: TGCAGTCACAGGGACCAAGAGACCCAGTACTTC
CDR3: CSHRDQETQYF

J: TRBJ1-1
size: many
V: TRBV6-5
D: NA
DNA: TGTGCCAGCAGTTACTCTAACAGGGTCGAAGCTTTCTTT
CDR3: CASSYSNRVEAFF

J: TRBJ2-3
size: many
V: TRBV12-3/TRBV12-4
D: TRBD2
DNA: TGTGCCAGCAGTTTAGACGGGGGGGAAGATACGCAGTATTTT
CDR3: CASSLDGGEDTQYF

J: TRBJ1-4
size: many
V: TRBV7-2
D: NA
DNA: TGTGCCAGCAGCTCTGGCGGGGGCGCGGGTAATGAAAAACTGTTTTTT
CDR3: CASSSGGGAGNEKLFF

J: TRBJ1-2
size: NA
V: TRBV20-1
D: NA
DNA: TGCAGTGCTAGGACAGACAGCACGAGCTATGGCTACACCTTC
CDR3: CSARTDSTSYGYTF

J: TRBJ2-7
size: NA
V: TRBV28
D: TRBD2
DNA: TGTGCCAGCAGTTCCCCCGTCGGAGTTAAAGCGGGGGGAGGCTACGAGCAGTACTTC
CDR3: CASSSPVGVKAGGGYEQYF

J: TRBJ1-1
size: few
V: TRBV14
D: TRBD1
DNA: TGTGCCAGCAGCCAGTGGACAGGGGGCGAAGCTTTCTTT
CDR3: CASSQWTGGEAFF

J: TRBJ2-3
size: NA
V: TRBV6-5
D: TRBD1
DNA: TGTGCCAGCAGTTTACAGGGGGAATTTACGGATACGCAGTATTTT
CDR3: CASSLQGEFTDTQYF

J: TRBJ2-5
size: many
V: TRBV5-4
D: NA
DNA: TGTGCCAGCAGCCCTATCAGGCAGGGAGGAGAGACCCAGTACTTC
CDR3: CASSPIRQGGETQYF

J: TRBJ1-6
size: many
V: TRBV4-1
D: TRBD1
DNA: TGCGCCAGCAGCCATTCCCCGGACAGGGGCTATAATTCACCCCTCCACTTT
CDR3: CASSHSPDRGYNSPLHF

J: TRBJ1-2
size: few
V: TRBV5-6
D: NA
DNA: TGTGCCAGCATCGTAGCCGGGTTCTATGGCTACACCTTC
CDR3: CASIVAGFYGYTF

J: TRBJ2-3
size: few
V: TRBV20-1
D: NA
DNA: TGCAGTGCTAGGGCCCACAGCAACCTTTTTGGGACAGATACGCAGTATTTT
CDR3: CSARAHSNLFGTDTQYF

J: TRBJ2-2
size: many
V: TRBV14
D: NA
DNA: TGTGCCAGCAGCCAGAAACGGGGGACCGGGGAGCTGTTTTTT
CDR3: CASSQKRGTGELFF

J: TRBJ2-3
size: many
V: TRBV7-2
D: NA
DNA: TGTGCCAGCAGCTTGATGAGGGGCACAGATACGCAGTATTTT
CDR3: CASSLMRGTDTQYF

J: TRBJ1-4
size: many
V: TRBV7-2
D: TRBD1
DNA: TGTGCCAGCAGTCTAGGAAGTGGGACAGGGGAGGAAAAACTGTTTTTT
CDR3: CASSLGSGTGEEKLFF

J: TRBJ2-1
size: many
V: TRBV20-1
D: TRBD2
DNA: TGCAGTGCTGTACTTAGCGGGGGTGGTGGTGAGCAGTTCTTC
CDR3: CSAVLSGGGGEQFF

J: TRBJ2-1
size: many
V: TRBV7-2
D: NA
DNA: TGTGCCAGCAGCTTAAACAGGGAGGCCTACAATGAGCAGTTCTTC
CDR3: CASSLNREAYNEQFF

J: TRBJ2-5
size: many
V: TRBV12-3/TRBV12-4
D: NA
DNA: TGTGCCAGCAGGAGGGACCTGGAGACCCAGTACTTC
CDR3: CASRRDLETQYF

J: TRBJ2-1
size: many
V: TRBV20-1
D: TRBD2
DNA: TGCAGTGCTTACCCTCCGGGACTAGACTCTTACAATGAGCAGTTCTTC
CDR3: CSAYPPGLDSYNEQFF

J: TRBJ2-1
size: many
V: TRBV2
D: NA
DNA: TGTGCCAGCACCCTCAATTCCTACAATGAGCAGTTCTTC
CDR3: CASTLNSYNEQFF

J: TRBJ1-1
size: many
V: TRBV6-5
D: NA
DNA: TGTGCCAGCAGTTACATTGGCACTGAAGCTTTCTTT
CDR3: CASSYIGTEAFF

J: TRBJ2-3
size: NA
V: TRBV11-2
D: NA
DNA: TGTGCCAGCAGCTTATCTCGCGGGGGCAGCACAGATACGCAGTATTTT
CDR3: CASSLSRGGSTDTQYF

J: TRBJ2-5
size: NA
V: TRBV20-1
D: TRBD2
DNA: TGCAGTGCTAGATCTAGCGGTTCGGAGACCCAGTACTTC
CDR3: CSARSSGSETQYF

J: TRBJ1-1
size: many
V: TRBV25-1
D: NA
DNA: TGTGCCAGCAGTGAATATCCGTCCGGGGCAGGCAACACTGAAGCTTTCTTT
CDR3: CASSEYPSGAGNTEAFF

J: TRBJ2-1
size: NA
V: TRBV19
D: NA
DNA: TGTGCCGGGAAGAATGAGCAGTTCTTC
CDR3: CAGKNEQFF

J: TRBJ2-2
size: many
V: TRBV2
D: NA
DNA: TGTGCCACCTCCCCCGGGGCCTCCTACACCGGGGAGCTGTTTTTT
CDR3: CATSPGASYTGELFF

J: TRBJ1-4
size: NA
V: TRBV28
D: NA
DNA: TGTACCAGCAGTAACGGGCAGAATGAAAAACTGTTTTTT
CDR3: CTSSNGQNEKLFF

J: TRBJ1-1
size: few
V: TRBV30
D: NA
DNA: TGTGCCTGGAGTGGAACCAGGAGGTCACCTGAAGCTTTCTTT
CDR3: CAWSGTRRSPEAFF

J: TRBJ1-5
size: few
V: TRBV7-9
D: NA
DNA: TGTGCCAGCAGCCCCCTAGGGGGGGGAAGCAATCAGCCCCAGCATTTT
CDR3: CASSPLGGGSNQPQHF